This record concerns one T cell receptor (beta chain) sequence. The sample comes from a study of Ad26.COV2.S vaccination and SARS-CoV-2 variants. Treatment meaning: 15 to 20 received Ad26.COV2.S at low or high dose, single or two shots; about 5 received placebo; per-sample allocation not given. Specimen acquisition occurred on day 63 following the initial vaccine or placebo injection. Data came from immunoSEQ multiplex PCR; TCRdb stores just in-frame clones and leaves some out. The repertoire holds 200,000 to 300,000 clones, 87% seen once, with just under 3% in the top ten. Germline values: CDR1 SGHRS, CDR2 YFSETQ. This CDR3 comprises 12 residues. Trimming cost V 3 bases and J 8 bases, with 11 bases left between them.

Sequencing was performed on peripheral blood, taken in a trial of Ad26.COV2.S vaccine versus placebo. This receptor was obtained from a person aged 18-60 years who received the Ad26.COV2.S COVID-19 vaccine or a placebo. The chain carries TRBV5-1 and TRBJ1-2; no clear D. CDR3 nucleotides: TGCGCCAGCAGCTCTGGAGAAGGAGGCTACACCTTC. Its protein is CASSSGEGGYTF. Based on the CDR3 plus reference TRBV5-1 and TRBJ1-2, the full variable domain is KAGVTQTPRYLIKTRGQQVTLSCSPISGHRSVSWYQQTPGQGLQFLFEYFSETQRNKGNFPGRFSGRQFSNSRSEMNVSTLELGDSALYLCASSSGEGGYTFGSGTRLTVV.